One sample yielded the 21 T cell receptor beta chains listed below, sequenced in a study of neoadjuvant anti-PD-1 for oral cavity cancer. Time point here: after neoadjuvant nivolumab, at surgical resection. The method was immunoSEQ multiplex PCR; TCRdb's version includes in-frame clones alone and lacks a portion of them. Among under 15,000 clones, over 70% were seen once, and the ten largest hold under 3%. Sequenced material: PBMCs, taken after nivolumab (anti-PD-1) treatment. The receptors come from a person aged 35 to 85 with oral cavity squamous cell carcinoma.

The rearrangement joins TRBV7-8 to TRBJ2-3, with a tentative D call TRBD2 (7 bases). The CDR3 sequence is 18 residues long. Trimming shortened V by 2 bases and J by 2 bases, and 20 bases separated the two germline ends. Germline lookup yields CDR1 SGHVS and CDR2 FQNEAQ. CDR3 sequence: CASSLRGGGKRDTDTQYF. CDR3 nucleotide sequence: TGTGCCAGCAGCTTACGAGGGGGGGGCAAGCGGGACACAGATACGCAGTATTTT.

This clone is a singleton in its sample. V gene TRBV15 combines with J gene TRBJ2-2, with TRBD1 as a possible D gene (6 bases). Germline loops: CDR1 LNHNV, CDR2 YYDKDF (reference sequence). Between the trimmed V and J ends, which lost 3 bases and 2 bases, there was a span of 7 bases. This CDR3 has 14 amino acids. CDR3 region: CATSRGHNTGELFF. The CDR3 region has the DNA TGTGCCACCAGCAGGGGACACAACACCGGGGAGCTGTTTTTT.

This sequence joins TRBV6-1 and TRBJ2-7; no firm D call. Germline V gene data show CDR1 as MNHNS and CDR2 as SASEGT. The germline V and J ends were trimmed by 2 bases and 3 bases, with 11 bases remaining between them. The CDR3 has 14 amino acids. CDR3 bases: TGTGCCAGCAGTGAACCCCGGGTTTTCTACGAGCAGTACTTC. Its translation is CASSEPRVFYEQYF.

The J gene is TRBJ2-3, the V gene TRBV7-2, with unresolved D. CDR1 and CDR2 (germline): SGHTA, FQGNSA. V lost 3 bases, J lost 4 bases, and 11 bases lay in between. The CDR3 covers 14 residues. The CDR3 nucleotides are TGTGCCAGCAGCTTTTCGCGACACTCAGATACGCAGTATTTT. Encoded protein: CASSFSRHSDTQYF.

CDR3 sequence reads: CASSLMDSTGFAFF. DNA of the CDR3: TGTGCCAGCAGCTTAATGGACTCGACAGGGTTTGCGTTCTTC. The chain couples TRBV7-9 to TRBJ2-1, with 7 bases matching TRBD1. Losses at the gene ends were 2 bases for V and 15 bases for J; bases not matched to a gene: 13. The germline gives CDR1 SEHNR, CDR2 FQNEAQ (reference sequence). The CDR3 extends over 14 amino acids. The complete variable domain, with remaining parts taken from reference TRBV7-9 and TRBJ2-1, reads DTGVSQNPRHKITKRGQNVTFRCDPISEHNRLYWYRQTLGQGPEFLTYFQNEAQLEKSRLLSDRFSAERPKGSFSTLEIQRTEQGDSAMYLCASSLMDSTGFAFFGPGTRLTVL.

V usage is TRBV11-2 and J usage is TRBJ2-1; unclear D gene. Trimming left V 0 bases short and J 13 bases short, with 7 bases between. Germline-derived CDR1 and CDR2 are SGHAT and FQNNGV. There are 11 residues in the CDR3. The CDR3 spells CASSLELRQFF. DNA of the CDR3: TGTGCCAGCAGCTTAGAGTTGAGACAGTTCTTC.

V usage is TRBV21-1 and J usage is TRBJ1-5. TRBV21-1 is deemed a pseudogene. This CDR3 contains 19 residues. The CDR3 nucleotides are TGTGCCAGCAGCAAAGCGCTCGGCCGGATTTGTTGTGGCAATCAGCCCCAGCATTTT. This gives the protein CASSKALGRICCGNQPQHF.

The J gene is TRBJ1-4, the V gene TRBV28, with D hard to call. The CDR3 contains 12 residues. The V end was cut by 5 bases, the J end by 7 bases, with 8 bases between. CDR1 and CDR2 from the germline V gene are MDHEN and SYDVKM. CDR3 residues: CASSNPPEKLFF. CDR3 nucleotides: TGTGCCAGCAGTAACCCTCCTGAAAAACTGTTTTTT.

This clone has more than one count but fewer than ten. This sequence joins TRBV18 and TRBJ2-7, with TRBD1 identical over 8 bases. V gave up 3 bases and J gave up 2 bases; unmatched junction bases: 3. This CDR3 is built from 14 residues. Germline V gene lookup returns CDR1 KGHSH and CDR2 LQKENI. The CDR3 sequence is CASSPGTGTYEQYF. The CDR3 region has the DNA TGTGCCAGCTCACCCGGGACAGGAACCTACGAGCAGTACTTC.

This chain joins TRBV5-1 and TRBJ2-2; tentatively, D is TRBD2 (6 bases). Trimming stripped 0 bases from V and 2 bases from J, with 11 bases between. Per germline, CDR1 SGHRS and CDR2 YFSETQ. The CDR3 length is 16 residues. CDR3 bases: TGCGCCAGCAGCTTGGAGGAGGGCAGTAACACCGGGGAGCTGTTTTTT. It codes for CASSLEEGSNTGELFF.

The chain recombines TRBV7-9 with TRBJ2-2; possibly TRBD1 for D (5 bases). The CDR3 extends over 16 amino acids. The V gene lost 5 bases and the J gene lost 4 bases, with 17 bases spanning the gap. Germline CDR1 reads SEHNR; CDR2 reads FQNEAQ (reference sequence). The CDR3 reads CASSPPFRTSTGELFF. CDR3 DNA: TGTGCCAGCAGCCCCCCTTTCCGGACAAGCACCGGGGAGCTGTTTTTT.

This chain uses TRBV6-5 with TRBJ2-7; 10 nucleotides line up with TRBD2. This CDR3 region has 15 residues. Germline CDR1 reads MNHEY; CDR2 reads SVGAGI. V dropped 5 bases and J dropped 1; count of bases not matched to a gene: 5. The CDR3 DNA is TGTGCCAGCAGTCGGGGTAGCGGGAGGTCCTACGAGCAGTACTTC. The encoded protein is CASSRGSGRSYEQYF.

The rearrangement uses TRBV10-3 and TRBJ1-2; tentative D call: TRBD1 (6 bases). This CDR3 region has 16 residues. With 2 bases removed from V and 5 bases from J, the gap between germline ends came to 18 bases. The V gene's germline CDR1 is ENHRY and CDR2 SYGVKD. The CDR3 DNA reads TGTGCCATCAGTGAGGAAATGCGACAGGAAATTTATGGCTACACCTTC. This gives the protein CAISEEMRQEIYGYTF.

The genes are TRBV30 and TRBJ1-2; D perhaps matches TRBD1 (5 bases). V lost 4 bases to trimming and J lost 1 base, with 22 bases between them. The CDR3 loop spans 17 amino acids. Germline assignment: CDR1 GTSNPN and CDR2 SVGIG (reference sequence). The DNA for the CDR3 is TGTGCCTGGAATCAATGGTACCGGACAAAAAGTAACTATGGCTACACCTTC. Protein sequence: CAWNQWYRTKSNYGYTF. The full variable domain, completed using reference TRBV30 and TRBJ1-2, is SQTIHQWPATLVQPVGSPLSLECTVEGTSNPNLYWYRQAAGRGLQLLFYSVGIGQISSEVPQNLSASRPQDRQFILSSKKLLLSDSGFYLCAWNQWYRTKSNYGYTFGSGTRLTVV.

The chain has TRBV7-3 and TRBJ2-2; D not certain. CDR1 SGHTA and CDR2 FQGTGA come from the germline V gene. The CDR3 length is 16 residues. Trimming took 5 bases from V and 1 from J, leaving 14 bases between them. CDR3 nucleotides: TGTGCCAGCAGCCGCGGTTGGCCCGAGAACACCGGGGAGCTGTTTTTT. It is translated as CASSRGWPENTGELFF.

In the case of this clone: The same CDR3 also results from other DNA sequences found in this sample. The rearrangement joins TRBV5-1 to TRBJ2-5; D perhaps matches TRBD2 (6 bases). V was cut by 0 bases and J by 0 bases, with 12 bases left in between. This CDR3 spans 16 amino acids. Germline CDR1 and CDR2: SGHRS and YFSETQ. The CDR3, as DNA: TGCGCCAGCAGCTTGGGGGGTCGGGGGAACCAAGAGACCCAGTACTTC. Translating it yields CASSLGGRGNQETQYF.

The chain carries TRBV19 and TRBJ1-5, with TRBD1 identical over 10 bases. Germline CDR1 is LNHDA and CDR2 is SQIVND (reference sequence). The V segment lost 8 bases and the J segment 0 bases; nucleotides outside the gene matches: 4. This CDR3 comprises 15 residues. CDR3 in amino acids: CASQGQGFSNQPQHF. For the CDR3, the DNA is TGTGCCAGTCAGGGACAGGGGTTTAGCAATCAGCCCCAGCATTTT.

J is TRBJ1-5 and V is TRBV6-1; the D gene is possibly TRBD1 (6 bases). Trimming stripped 3 bases from V and 3 bases from J, with 18 bases between. The CDR3 covers 17 residues. CDR1 and CDR2 from the germline V gene are MNHNS and SASEGT. The CDR3 is CASSDFERGNDNQPQHF. DNA for the CDR3: TGTGCCAGCAGTGATTTCGAAAGGGGGAACGACAATCAGCCCCAGCATTTT.

This sequence joins TRBV6-4 and TRBJ2-2; 8 bases fit TRBD2. V shed 6 bases and J 3 bases; nucleotides not matched to a gene: 0. The CDR3 contains 13 residues. Per germline, CDR1 MRHNA and CDR2 SNTAGT. As DNA, the CDR3 is TGTGCCAGCAGGACTAGCGACACCGGGGAGCTGTTTTTT. The encoded protein is CASRTSDTGELFF.

This chain joins TRBV19 and TRBJ1-1, with 12 positions matching TRBD1. There are 14 residues in the CDR3. The V and J ends lost 4 bases and 6 bases, in that order; junction bases with no gene match: 3. In germline, CDR1 is LNHDA, CDR2 SQIVND (reference sequence). Here the CDR3 DNA reads TGTGCCAGTAGTAGGGGACAGGGGGCACCTGAAGCTTTCTTT. Protein product: CASSRGQGAPEAFF. Full variable domain (remainder filled in from reference TRBV19 and TRBJ1-1): DGGITQSPKYLFRKEGQNVTLSCEQNLNHDAMYWYRQDPGQGLRLIYYSQIVNDFQKGDIAEGYSVSREKKESFPLTVTSAQKNPTAFYLCASSRGQGAPEAFFGQGTRLTVV.

V is TRBV5-6 and J is TRBJ2-1; 9 positions agree with TRBD2. The CDR3 is 15 residues long. Germline lookup yields CDR1 SGHDT and CDR2 YYEEEE. The junction had 6 bases not matched to a gene; V was cut back by 4 bases and J by 4 bases. CDR3 in amino acids: CASSVLAGRYNEQFF. CDR3 nucleotides: TGTGCCAGCAGCGTGCTAGCGGGGCGATACAATGAGCAGTTCTTC.